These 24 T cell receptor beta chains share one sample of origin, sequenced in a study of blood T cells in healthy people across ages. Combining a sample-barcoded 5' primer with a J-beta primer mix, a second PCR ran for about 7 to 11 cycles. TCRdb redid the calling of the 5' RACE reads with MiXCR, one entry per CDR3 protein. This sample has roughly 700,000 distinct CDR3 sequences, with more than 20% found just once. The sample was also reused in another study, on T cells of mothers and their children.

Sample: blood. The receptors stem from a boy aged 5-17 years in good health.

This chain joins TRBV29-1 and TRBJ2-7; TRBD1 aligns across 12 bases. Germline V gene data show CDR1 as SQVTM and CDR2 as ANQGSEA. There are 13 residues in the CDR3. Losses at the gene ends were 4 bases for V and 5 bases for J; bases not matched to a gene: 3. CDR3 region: CSVVGTGGNEQYF. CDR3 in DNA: TGCAGCGTTGTTGGGACAGGGGGCAACGAGCAGTACTTC.

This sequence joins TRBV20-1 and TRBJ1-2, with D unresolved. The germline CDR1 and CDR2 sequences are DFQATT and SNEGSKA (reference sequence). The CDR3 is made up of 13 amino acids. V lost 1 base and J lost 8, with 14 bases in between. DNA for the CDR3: TGCAGTGCTAGAGCCGACCGCGAGGAAGGCTACACCTTC. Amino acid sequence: CSARADREEGYTF.

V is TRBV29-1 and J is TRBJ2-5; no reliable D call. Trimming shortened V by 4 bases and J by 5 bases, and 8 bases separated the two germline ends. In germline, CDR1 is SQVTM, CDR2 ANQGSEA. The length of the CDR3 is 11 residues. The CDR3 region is CSVVRDETQYF. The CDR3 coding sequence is TGCAGCGTTGTAAGGGATGAGACCCAGTACTTC.

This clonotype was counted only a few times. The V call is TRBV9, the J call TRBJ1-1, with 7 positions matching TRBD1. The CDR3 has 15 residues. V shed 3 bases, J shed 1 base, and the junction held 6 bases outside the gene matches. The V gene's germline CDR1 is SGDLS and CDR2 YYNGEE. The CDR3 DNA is TGTGCCAGCAGCGCCAGGGGGGCGGCGAACACTGAAGCTTTCTTT. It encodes CASSARGAANTEAFF. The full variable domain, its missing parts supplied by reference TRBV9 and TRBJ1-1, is DSGVTQTPKHLITATGQRVTLRCSPRSGDLSVYWYQQSLDQGLQFLIQYYNGEERAKGNILERFSAQQFPDLHSELNLSSLELGDSALYFCASSARGAANTEAFFGQGTRLTVV.

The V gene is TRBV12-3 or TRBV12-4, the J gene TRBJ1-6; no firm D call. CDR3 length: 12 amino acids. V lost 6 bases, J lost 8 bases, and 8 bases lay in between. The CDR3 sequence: CASRHDDSPLHF. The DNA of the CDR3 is TGTGCCAGCAGACATGACGATTCACCCCTCCACTTT.

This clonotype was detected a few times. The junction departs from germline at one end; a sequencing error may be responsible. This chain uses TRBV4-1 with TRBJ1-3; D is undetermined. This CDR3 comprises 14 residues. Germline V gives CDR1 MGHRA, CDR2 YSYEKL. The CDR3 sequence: CASSHASSGDTIYF. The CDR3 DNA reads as TGCGCCAGCAGCCACGCATCTTCTGGAGACACCATATATTTT.

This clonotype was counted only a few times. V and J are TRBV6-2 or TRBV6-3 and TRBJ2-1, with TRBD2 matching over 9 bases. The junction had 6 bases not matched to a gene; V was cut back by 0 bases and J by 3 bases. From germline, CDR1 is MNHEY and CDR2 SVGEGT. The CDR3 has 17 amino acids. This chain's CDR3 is CASSYSPPSGVYNEQFF. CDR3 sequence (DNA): TGTGCCAGCAGTTACTCCCCCCCTAGCGGGGTCTACAATGAGCAGTTCTTC.

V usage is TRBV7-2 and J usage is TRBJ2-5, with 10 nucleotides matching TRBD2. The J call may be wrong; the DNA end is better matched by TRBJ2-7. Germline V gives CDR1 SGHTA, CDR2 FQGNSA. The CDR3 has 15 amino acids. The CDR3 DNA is TGTGCCAGCAGCTCCCTAGCGGGGGAGGCCTACGAGCAGTACTTC. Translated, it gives CASSSLAGEAYEQYF.

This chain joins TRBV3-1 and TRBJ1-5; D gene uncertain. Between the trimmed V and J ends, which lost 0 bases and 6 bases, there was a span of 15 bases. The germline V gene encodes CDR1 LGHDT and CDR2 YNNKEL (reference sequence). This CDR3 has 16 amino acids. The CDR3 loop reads CASSQESGEDSQPQHF. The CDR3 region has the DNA TGTGCCAGCAGCCAAGAATCGGGTGAGGATAGTCAGCCCCAGCATTTT.

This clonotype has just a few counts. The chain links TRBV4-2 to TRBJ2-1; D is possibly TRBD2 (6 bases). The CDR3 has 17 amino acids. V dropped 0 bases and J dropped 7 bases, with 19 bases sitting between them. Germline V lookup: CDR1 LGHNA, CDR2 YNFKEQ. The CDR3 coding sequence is TGTGCCAGCAGCCAAGAACCCCGGGGGTGGGGAGTTAATGAGCAGTTCTTC. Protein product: CASSQEPRGWGVNEQFF.

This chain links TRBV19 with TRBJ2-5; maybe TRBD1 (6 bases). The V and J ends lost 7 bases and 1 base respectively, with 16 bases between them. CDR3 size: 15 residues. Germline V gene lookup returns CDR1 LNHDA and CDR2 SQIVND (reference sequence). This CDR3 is CASKYSTGPQETQYF. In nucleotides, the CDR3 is TGTGCCAGTAAATATTCGACAGGACCCCAAGAGACCCAGTACTTC.

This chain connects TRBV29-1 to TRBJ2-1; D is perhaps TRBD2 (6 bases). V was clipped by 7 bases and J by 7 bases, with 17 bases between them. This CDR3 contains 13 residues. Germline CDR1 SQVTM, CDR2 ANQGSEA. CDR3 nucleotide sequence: TGCAGCGCCAAGGGACTCAGGGAGAATGAGCAGTTCTTC. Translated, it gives CSAKGLRENEQFF.

As DNA, the CDR3 is TGCGCCAGCAGCCCTTCGGGACTAGCGGGAGGTTACAATGAGCAGTTCTTC. Protein product: CASSPSGLAGGYNEQFF. The rearrangement uses TRBV4-1 and TRBJ2-5; the match to TRBD2 covers 15 bases. TRBJ2-1 matches the DNA end more closely, so the J call is doubtful. The germline V gene encodes CDR1 MGHRA and CDR2 YSYEKL. The CDR3 runs to 17 residues.

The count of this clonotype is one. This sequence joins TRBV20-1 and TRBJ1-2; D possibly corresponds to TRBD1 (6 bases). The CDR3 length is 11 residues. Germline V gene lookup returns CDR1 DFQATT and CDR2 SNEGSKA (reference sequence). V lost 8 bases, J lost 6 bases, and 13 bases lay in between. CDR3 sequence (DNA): TGCAGTCCCCGGGGGGGCGATGGCTACACCTTC. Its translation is CSPRGGDGYTF.

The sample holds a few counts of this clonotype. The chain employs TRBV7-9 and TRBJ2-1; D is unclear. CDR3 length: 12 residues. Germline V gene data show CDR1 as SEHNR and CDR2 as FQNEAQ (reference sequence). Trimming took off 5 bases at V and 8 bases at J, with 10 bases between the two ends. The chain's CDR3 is CASSTTSDEQFF. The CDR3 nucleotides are TGTGCCAGCAGCACGACGAGCGATGAGCAGTTCTTC.

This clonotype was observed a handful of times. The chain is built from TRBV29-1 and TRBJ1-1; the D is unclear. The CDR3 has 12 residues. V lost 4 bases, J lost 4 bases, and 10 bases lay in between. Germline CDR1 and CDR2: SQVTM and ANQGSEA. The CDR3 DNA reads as TGCAGCGTTGTATTTAGGGCCACTGAAGCTTTCTTT. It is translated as CSVVFRATEAFF.

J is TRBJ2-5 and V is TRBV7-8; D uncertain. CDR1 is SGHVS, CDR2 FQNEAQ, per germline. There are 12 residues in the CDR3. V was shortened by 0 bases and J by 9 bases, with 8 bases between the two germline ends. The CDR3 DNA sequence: TGTGCCAGCAGCTTAGCGGGCGCGGCCCAGTACTTC. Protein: CASSLAGAAQYF.

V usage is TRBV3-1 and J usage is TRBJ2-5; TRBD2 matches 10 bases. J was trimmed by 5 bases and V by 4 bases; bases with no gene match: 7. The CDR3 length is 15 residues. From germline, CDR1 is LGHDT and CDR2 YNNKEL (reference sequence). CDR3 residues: CASSPLAGALETQYF. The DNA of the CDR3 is TGTGCCAGCAGCCCGCTAGCGGGGGCGCTTGAGACCCAGTACTTC.

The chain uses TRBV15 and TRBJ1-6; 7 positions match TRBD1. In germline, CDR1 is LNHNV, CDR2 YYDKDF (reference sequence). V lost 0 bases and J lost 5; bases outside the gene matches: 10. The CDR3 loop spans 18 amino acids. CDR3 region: CATSRELLRDSNNSPLHF. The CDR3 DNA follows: TGTGCCACCAGCAGAGAGCTACTCCGGGACAGTAATAATTCACCCCTCCACTTT.

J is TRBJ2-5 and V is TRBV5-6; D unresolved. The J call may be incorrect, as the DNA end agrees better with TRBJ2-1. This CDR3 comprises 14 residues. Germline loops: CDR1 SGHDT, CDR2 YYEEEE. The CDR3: CASSSVETDNEQFF. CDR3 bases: TGTGCCAGCAGCTCCGTCGAGACTGACAATGAGCAGTTCTTC.

The CDR3 DNA reads as TGCAGTGCTAGAGATCTTTATCGCGGGAGGGCCGTTGAGCAGTTCTTC. Residues: CSARDLYRGRAVEQFF. The gene calls are TRBV20-1 and TRBJ2-1; 9 nucleotides match TRBD2. The CDR3 loop spans 16 amino acids. Germline CDR1 and CDR2: DFQATT and SNEGSKA (reference sequence). J was trimmed by 9 bases and V by 0 bases; bases with no gene match: 12.

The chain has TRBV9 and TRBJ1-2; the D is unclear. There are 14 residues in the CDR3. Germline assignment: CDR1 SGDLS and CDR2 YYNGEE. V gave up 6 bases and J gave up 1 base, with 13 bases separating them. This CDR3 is CASNDPRRNYGYTF. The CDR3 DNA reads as TGTGCCAGCAACGACCCTCGACGTAACTATGGCTACACCTTC.

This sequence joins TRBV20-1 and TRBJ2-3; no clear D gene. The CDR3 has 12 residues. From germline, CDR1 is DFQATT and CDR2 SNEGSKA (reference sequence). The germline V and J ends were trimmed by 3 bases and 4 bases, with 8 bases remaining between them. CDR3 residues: CSASVLADTQYF. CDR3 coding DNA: TGCAGTGCTAGTGTGCTAGCAGATACGCAGTATTTT.

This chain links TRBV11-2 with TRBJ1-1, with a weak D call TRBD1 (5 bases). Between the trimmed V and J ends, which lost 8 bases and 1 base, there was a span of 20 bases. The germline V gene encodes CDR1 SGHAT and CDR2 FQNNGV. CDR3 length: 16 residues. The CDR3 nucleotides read TGTGCCAGCGGCGGCTCGGGGGATAGAAGGAACACTGAAGCTTTCTTT. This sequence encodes CASGGSGDRRNTEAFF.